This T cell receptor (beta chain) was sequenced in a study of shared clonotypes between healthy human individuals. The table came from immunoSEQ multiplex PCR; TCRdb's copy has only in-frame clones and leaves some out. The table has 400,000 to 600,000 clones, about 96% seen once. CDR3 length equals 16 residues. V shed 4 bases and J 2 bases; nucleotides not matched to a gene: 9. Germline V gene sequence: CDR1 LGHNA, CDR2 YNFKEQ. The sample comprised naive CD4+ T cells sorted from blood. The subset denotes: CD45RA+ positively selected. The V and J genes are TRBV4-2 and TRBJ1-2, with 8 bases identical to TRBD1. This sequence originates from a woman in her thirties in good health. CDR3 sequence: CASSPAGTGLNYGYTF. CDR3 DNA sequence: TGTGCCAGCAGCCCCGCCGGGACAGGATTGAACTATGGCTACACCTTC.